One sample yielded the 10 T cell receptor beta chains listed below, sequenced in a study of T cell responses to AZD1222 COVID-19 vaccine. The method was immunoSEQ multiplex PCR; TCRdb's version includes in-frame clones alone and lacks a portion of them. Among around 140,000 clones listed, 90% to 95% were seen once. The source was peripheral blood, collected on day 0 of MenACWY control vaccination. The receptors come from an adult in good health.

The rearrangement joins TRBV21-1 to TRBJ1-4; the D segment call TRBD1 is taken from the table without a DNA check. TRBV21-1 is a pseudogene. The CDR3 has 15 residues. CDR3 DNA sequence: TGTGCCAGCAGCAACCCAGACAGGATCCATGAAAAACTGTTTTTT. Encoded protein: CASSNPDRIHEKLFF.

The rearrangement links TRBV4-2 to TRBJ1-5; D is unclear. The length of the CDR3 is 15 residues. Trimming shortened V by 0 bases and J by 3 bases, and 9 bases separated the two germline ends. Germline CDR1 is LGHNA and CDR2 is YNFKEQ. The CDR3 region has the DNA TGTGCCAGCAGCCAAGATCCATCGAACAATCAGCCCCAGCATTTT. This codes for CASSQDPSNNQPQHF.

The rearrangement uses TRBV20-1 and TRBJ2-5, with D tentatively TRBD1 (5 bases). Germline CDR1 DFQATT, CDR2 SNEGSKA (reference sequence). V lost 3 bases and J lost 0, with 17 bases in between. The CDR3 totals 16 residues. The CDR3 nucleotides are TGCAGTGCTAGTCCATGGGGCAGGGTTGACCAAGAGACCCAGTACTTC. Its protein is CSASPWGRVDQETQYF.

The chain carries TRBV11-1 and TRBJ1-2; 9 nucleotides match TRBD1. There are 14 residues in the CDR3. Germline V gene lookup returns CDR1 SGHAT and CDR2 FQDESV (reference sequence). Trimming at V came to 5 bases and at J to 5 bases, leaving 6 bases not matched to a gene. The CDR3 coding sequence is TGTGCCAGCAGCCGTACAGGGGGCAGTTATGGCTACACCTTC. Translation gives CASSRTGGSYGYTF.

V usage is TRBV30 and J usage is TRBJ2-4; TRBD1 matches at 8 bases. The CDR3 is 12 amino acids. Germline loops: CDR1 GTSNPN, CDR2 SVGIG (reference sequence). V lost 5 bases and J lost 6; bases outside the gene matches: 3. CDR3: CAWQGASNIQYF. The CDR3 region has the DNA TGTGCCTGGCAGGGGGCGTCAAACATTCAGTACTTC.

This clone has ten or more counts. The chain recombines TRBV30 with TRBJ1-1, with a possible D match to TRBD1 (6 bases). Germline lookup yields CDR1 GTSNPN and CDR2 SVGIG (reference sequence). The V end lost 3 bases, the J end lost 0 bases, and 23 bases lay between the germline ends. This CDR3 spans 18 amino acids. DNA of the CDR3: TGTGCCTGGAGCAAGGGGGGGGGATTGGCGACTATGAACACTGAAGCTTTCTTT. It translates to CAWSKGGGLATMNTEAFF.

The rearrangement uses TRBV28 and TRBJ2-1, with D perhaps TRBD1 or TRBD2 (5 bases each). CDR1 MDHEN and CDR2 SYDVKM come from the germline V gene. This CDR3 is 15 amino acids long. V was cut by 5 bases and J by 3 bases, with 14 bases left in between. The chain's CDR3 is CASSLPPRGYNEQFF. In DNA, the CDR3 is TGTGCCAGCAGTCTACCACCGAGGGGCTACAATGAGCAGTTCTTC.

The V and J genes are TRBV19 and TRBJ1-1; D is perhaps TRBD1 (5 bases). Germline values: CDR1 LNHDA, CDR2 SQIVND (reference sequence). V lost 4 bases, J lost 0 bases, and 12 bases lay in between. The CDR3 is made up of 15 amino acids. The CDR3 protein is CASSRAGTLNTEAFF. The CDR3, as DNA: TGTGCCAGTAGTAGGGCCGGGACTTTGAACACTGAAGCTTTCTTT.

The chain links TRBV19 to TRBJ2-5; D is perhaps TRBD1 or TRBD2 (5 bases each). The CDR3 loop spans 14 amino acids. Germline CDR1 is LNHDA and CDR2 is SQIVND (reference sequence). The V and J ends lost 3 bases and 4 bases respectively, with 12 bases between them. CDR3 in amino acids: CASSMGDSRETQYF. The CDR3, as DNA: TGTGCCAGTAGTATGGGAGACAGTAGAGAGACCCAGTACTTC.

This rearrangement joins TRBV11-2 to TRBJ1-3; D is ambiguous. The V gene's germline CDR1 is SGHAT and CDR2 FQNNGV. Trimming shortened V by 5 bases and J by 1 base, and 15 bases separated the two germline ends. The CDR3 length is 16 residues. DNA for the CDR3: TGTGCCAGCAGCGCAAGAACCGCGGGGTCTGGAAACACCATATATTTT. It codes for CASSARTAGSGNTIYF.